The present entry profiles one TCR beta chain with its context. Its antigen remains unknown. Clones were read by immunoSEQ multiplex PCR, and TCRdb kept only the in-frame ones, dropping some. Of roughly 68,000 clones in the sample, around four fifths were seen once. Ipilimumab CTLA-4 blockade and focal radiation were given to patients with chemo-refractory metastatic non-small-cell lung cancer. Trimming removed 5 bases from V and 3 bases from J; junction bases left unmatched: 7. This CDR3 has 16 amino acids. CDR1 is SGHNT, CDR2 YENEEA, per germline. This entry is derived from a study of radiotherapy plus CTLA-4 blockade in lung cancer. The overall study: Objective response was observed in roughly a sixth of patients, and disease control in roughly 31%.

Study-wide points: In blood, early T cell clone dynamics reportedly predicted response best, together with interferon-beta. TCR clones from tumors expanded in blood after radiotherapy plus ipilimumab.

The sequence was obtained from a human donor with non-small cell lung cancer who had a complete response to radiotherapy plus ipilimumab. Here the sequenced sample was peripheral blood, taken from a patient treated with radiotherapy plus ipilimumab. The J gene is TRBJ2-2, the V gene TRBV11-3, with 9 bases identical to TRBD1. For the CDR3, the DNA is TGTGCCAGCAGCCCCCGGGACAGGGCGGACACCGGGGAGCTGTTTTTT. Amino acids: CASSPRDRADTGELFF.